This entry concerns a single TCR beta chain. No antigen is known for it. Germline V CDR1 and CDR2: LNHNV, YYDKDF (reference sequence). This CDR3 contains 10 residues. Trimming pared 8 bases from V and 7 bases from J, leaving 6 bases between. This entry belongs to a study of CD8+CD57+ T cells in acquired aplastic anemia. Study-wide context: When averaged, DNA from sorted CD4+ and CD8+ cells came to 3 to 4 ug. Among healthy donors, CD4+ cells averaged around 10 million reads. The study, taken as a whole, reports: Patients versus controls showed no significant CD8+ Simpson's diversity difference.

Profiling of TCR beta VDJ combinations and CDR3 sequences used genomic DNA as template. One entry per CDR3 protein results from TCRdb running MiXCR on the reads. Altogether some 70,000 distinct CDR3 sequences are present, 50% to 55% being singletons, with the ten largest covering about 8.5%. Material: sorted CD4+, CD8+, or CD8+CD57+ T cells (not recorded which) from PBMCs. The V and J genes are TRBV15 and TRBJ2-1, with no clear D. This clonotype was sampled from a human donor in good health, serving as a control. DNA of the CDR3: TGTGCCACCGCTGGGAATGAGCAGTTCTTC. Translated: CATAGNEQFF.